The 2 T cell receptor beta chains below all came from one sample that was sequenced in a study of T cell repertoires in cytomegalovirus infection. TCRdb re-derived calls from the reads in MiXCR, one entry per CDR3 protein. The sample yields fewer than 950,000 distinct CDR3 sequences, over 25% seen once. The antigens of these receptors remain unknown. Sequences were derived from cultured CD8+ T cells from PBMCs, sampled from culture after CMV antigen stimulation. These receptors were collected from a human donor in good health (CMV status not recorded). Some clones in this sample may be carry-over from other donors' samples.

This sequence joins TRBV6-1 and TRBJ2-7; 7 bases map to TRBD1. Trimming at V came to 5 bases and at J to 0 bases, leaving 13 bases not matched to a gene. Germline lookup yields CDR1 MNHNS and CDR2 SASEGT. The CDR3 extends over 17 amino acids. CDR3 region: CASSFLPPGQTSYEQYF. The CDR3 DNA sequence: TGTGCCAGCAGTTTCCTCCCCCCGGGACAGACCTCCTACGAGCAGTACTTC.

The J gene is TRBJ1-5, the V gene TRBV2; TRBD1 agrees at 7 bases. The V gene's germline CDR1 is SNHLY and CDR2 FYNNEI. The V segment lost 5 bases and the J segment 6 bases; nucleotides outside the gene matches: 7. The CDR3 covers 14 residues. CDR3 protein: CASSNGTVIQPQHF. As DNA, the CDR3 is TGTGCCAGCAGTAATGGGACAGTAATTCAGCCCCAGCATTTT.